This TCR beta chain was captured by sequencing in a study of cytomegalovirus exposure and HLA in healthy donors. The PCR made use of 60 Vbeta and 13 Jbeta primers. Here immunoSEQ multiplex PCR was the method, and the copy in TCRdb shows in-frame clones only, minus some. The data contain under 200,000 clones, approximately 83% of them singletons. Germline CDR1 reads SGHTA; CDR2 reads FQGNSA. The CDR3 consists of 14 residues. Trimming took off 5 bases at V and 6 bases at J, with 13 bases between the two ends. Study-wide findings and caveats: Later analysis reportedly placed an Asian-associated ancestry cluster below the roughly 690-donor mean in N-insertions. About 87% or about 30% of the time was how often most TCR beta V segments were productive, according to an earlier analysis. A later look showed TCR association rates differing by HLA locus, highest for DRB1 and lowest for HLA-C. Listed as cytomegalovirus-associated were 150 or so TCR beta chains.

As concerns this clone: The antigen is not known.

The TCR originated in a man aged 18 to 29 in good health and CMV-seropositive. The J gene is TRBJ2-2, the V gene TRBV7-2; possibly TRBD1 for D (6 bases). Material for sequencing was PBMCs. DNA of the CDR3: TGTGCCAGCAGCCGTGACAGGATACCCGGGGAGCTGTTTTTT. Its translation is CASSRDRIPGELFF.